This T cell receptor beta chain was sequenced for a study of glioma-infiltrating T cells. This clonotype was seen ten or more times. What it binds is unknown. Using RNA template, CDR3s of TCR alpha and beta were amplified with iRepertoire arm-PCR. One-step reverse transcription and amplification started from roughly 100-400 ng of tissue mRNA or PBMC total RNA. Using its own MiXCR run on the multiplex PCR reads, TCRdb lists one record per CDR3 protein. The top ten hold 44% of the sample, which has more than 95,000 distinct CDR3 sequences, around 29% seen once. The CDR3 consists of 14 residues. Unmatched junction bases numbered 4, after V lost 6 bases and J lost 1 base. Germline V gene sequence: CDR1 SNHLY, CDR2 FYNNEI. Study-wide points: Tissue and blood shared very few CDR3 sequences. Non-neoplastic patients had below-expected tissue-blood divergence, while all gliomas exceeded expectation.

J is TRBJ2-5 and V is TRBV2, with 8 bases matching TRBD2. This sequence originates from a human donor with low-grade glioma or glioblastoma, undergoing nonglioma brain surgery, or in good health (not recorded which). Input material: glioma tissue, nonneoplastic brain tissue, or PBMCs (not recorded which). The CDR3 protein is CASRIAGSQETQYF. The CDR3 DNA reads TGTGCCAGCAGGATAGCGGGGAGCCAAGAGACCCAGTACTTC.